This TCR beta chain was recorded in a study of blood T cell repertoires in COVID-19. Per germline, CDR1 MNHEY and CDR2 SVGAGI. The CDR3 runs 14 residues. V was trimmed by 4 bases and J by 4 bases, leaving 14 bases between them. TCRdb keeps only in-frame clones here, not all; method: immunoSEQ multiplex PCR. In the table there are approximately 50,000 clones, approximately 82% of which are singletons. The chain uses TRBV6-5 and TRBJ2-7, with D possibly matching TRBD1 (6 bases). What was sequenced was peripheral blood. The receptor was derived from a human donor in a cohort sampled during active COVID-19. The CDR3 bases are TGTGCCAGCAGTTTGGGTCAGGGGCGGTACGAGCAGTACTTC. Amino acids: CASSLGQGRYEQYF.